This entry describes one T cell receptor beta chain. Its matching antigen is unknown. A junction boundary mismatches the germline segment, possibly from a read error. The length of the CDR3 is 14 residues. Germline CDR1 and CDR2: SSHAT and FNYEAQ (reference sequence). This sample is part of a study of cytomegalovirus exposure and HLA in healthy donors. Regarding the study as a whole: Reported results showed that the classifier diagnosed cytomegalovirus status with high specificity and sensitivity. A reported reduction in N-insertions relative to the approximately 670-donor mean was seen in an Asian-associated ancestry cluster in a later analysis.

This PCR relied on a set of 60 Vbeta primers and 13 Jbeta primers. The data were produced by immunoSEQ multiplex PCR, yet TCRdb's version contains in-frame clones alone and is incomplete. The top ten clones hold approximately 1.3% of a sample with over 110,000 clones, more than 70% of them seen once. Material for sequencing was PBMCs. The sequence was obtained from a male donor in good health and CMV-seropositive. The V gene is TRBV7-7, the J gene TRBJ2-3; TRBD1 matches 8 bases. CDR3 in amino acids: CASSIGQGSDTQYF. The CDR3 region has the DNA TGTGCTAGCAGCATTGGACAGGGCTCAGATACGCAGTATTTT.